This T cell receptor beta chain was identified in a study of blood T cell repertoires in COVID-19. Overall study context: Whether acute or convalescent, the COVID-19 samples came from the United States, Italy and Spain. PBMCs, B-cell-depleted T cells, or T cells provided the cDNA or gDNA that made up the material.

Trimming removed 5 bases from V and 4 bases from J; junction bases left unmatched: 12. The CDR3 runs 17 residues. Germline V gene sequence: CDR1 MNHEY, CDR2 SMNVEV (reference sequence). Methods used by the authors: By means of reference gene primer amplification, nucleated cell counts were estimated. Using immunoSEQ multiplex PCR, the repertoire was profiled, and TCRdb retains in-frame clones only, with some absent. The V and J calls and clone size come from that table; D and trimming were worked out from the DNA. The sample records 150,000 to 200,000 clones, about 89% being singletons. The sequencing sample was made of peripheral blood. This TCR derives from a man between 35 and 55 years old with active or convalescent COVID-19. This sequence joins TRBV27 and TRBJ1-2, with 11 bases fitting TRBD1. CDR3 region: CASSPLSRTGGGYGYTF. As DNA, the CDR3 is TGTGCCAGCAGTCCCCTATCCCGGACAGGGGGCGGCTATGGCTACACCTTC.